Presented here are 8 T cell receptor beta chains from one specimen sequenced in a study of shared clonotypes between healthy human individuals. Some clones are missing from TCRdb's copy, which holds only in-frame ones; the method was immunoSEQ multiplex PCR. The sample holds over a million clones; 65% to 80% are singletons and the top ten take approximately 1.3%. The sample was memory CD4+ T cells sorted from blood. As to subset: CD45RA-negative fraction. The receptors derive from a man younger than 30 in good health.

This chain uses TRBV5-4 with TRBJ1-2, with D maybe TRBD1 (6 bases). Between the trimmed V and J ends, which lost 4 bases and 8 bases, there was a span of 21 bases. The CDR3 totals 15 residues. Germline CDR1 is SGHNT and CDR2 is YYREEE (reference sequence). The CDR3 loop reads CASSGEVRGARGYTF. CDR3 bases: TGTGCCAGCAGCGGGGAGGTCCGGGGGGCGAGGGGCTACACCTTC.

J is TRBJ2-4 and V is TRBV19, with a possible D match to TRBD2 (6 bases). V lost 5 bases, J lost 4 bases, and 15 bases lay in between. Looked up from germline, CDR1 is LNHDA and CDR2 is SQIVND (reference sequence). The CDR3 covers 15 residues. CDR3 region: CASSPPGEAKNIQYF. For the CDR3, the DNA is TGTGCCAGTAGTCCCCCTGGGGAGGCGAAAAACATTCAGTACTTC.

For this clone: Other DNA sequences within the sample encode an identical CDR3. CDR3 loop: CASSLEREKLFF. DNA of the CDR3: TGTGCCAGCAGCTTAGAGCGTGAAAAACTGTTTTTT. V gene TRBV7-2 combines with J gene TRBJ1-4; no definite D call. The CDR3 has 12 residues. Germline CDR1 reads SGHTA; CDR2 reads FQGNSA. Trimming removed 1 base at V and 7 bases at J, with 4 bases between. The full variable domain, with the rest looked up from reference TRBV7-2 and TRBJ1-4, is GAGVSQSPSNKVTEKGKDVELRCDPISGHTALYWYRQSLGQGLEFLIYFQGNSAPDKSGLPSDRFSAERTGGSVSTLTIQRTQQEDSAVYLCASSLEREKLFFGSGTQLSVL.

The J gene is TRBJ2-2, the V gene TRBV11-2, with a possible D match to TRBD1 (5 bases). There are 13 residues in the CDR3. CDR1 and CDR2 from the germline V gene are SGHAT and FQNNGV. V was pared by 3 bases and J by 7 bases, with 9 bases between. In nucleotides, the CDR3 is TGTGCCAGCAGCTTCAGGGCAGGCGGGGAGCTGTTTTTT. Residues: CASSFRAGGELFF.

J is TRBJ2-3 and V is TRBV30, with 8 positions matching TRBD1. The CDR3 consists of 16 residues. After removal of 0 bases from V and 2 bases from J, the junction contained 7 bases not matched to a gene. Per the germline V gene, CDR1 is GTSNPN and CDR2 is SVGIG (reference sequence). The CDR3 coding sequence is TGTGCCTGGAGTGTACAAGGACAGGGTTACACAGATACGCAGTATTTT. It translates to CAWSVQGQGYTDTQYF.

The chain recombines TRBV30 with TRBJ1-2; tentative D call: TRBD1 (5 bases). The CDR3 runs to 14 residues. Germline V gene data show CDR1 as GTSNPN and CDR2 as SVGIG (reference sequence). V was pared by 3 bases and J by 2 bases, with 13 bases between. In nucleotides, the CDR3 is TGTGCCTGGAGGGGGGTCGTTCTGAACTATGGCTACACCTTC. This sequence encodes CAWRGVVLNYGYTF. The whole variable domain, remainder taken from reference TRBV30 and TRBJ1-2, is SQTIHQWPATLVQPVGSPLSLECTVEGTSNPNLYWYRQAAGRGLQLLFYSVGIGQISSEVPQNLSASRPQDRQFILSSKKLLLSDSGFYLCAWRGVVLNYGYTFGSGTRLTVV.

This chain's CDR3 is CAWSAGGFNEQFF. The CDR3 coding sequence is TGTGCCTGGAGTGCGGGGGGGTTTAATGAGCAGTTCTTC. The gene calls are TRBV30 and TRBJ2-1; 8 nucleotides match TRBD2. The J segment lost 7 bases and the V segment lost 1 base, leaving 3 bases of the junction unmatched. This CDR3 region has 13 residues. Per the germline V gene, CDR1 is GTSNPN and CDR2 is SVGIG (reference sequence).

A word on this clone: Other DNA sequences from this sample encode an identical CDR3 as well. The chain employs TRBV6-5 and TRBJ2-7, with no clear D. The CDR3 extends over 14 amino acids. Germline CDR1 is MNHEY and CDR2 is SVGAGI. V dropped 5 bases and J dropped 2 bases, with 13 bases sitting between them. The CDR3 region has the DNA TGTGCCAGCAGTCCTTCCCGGCCCCCCTACGAGCAGTACTTC. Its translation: CASSPSRPPYEQYF.